Listed here are 2 T cell receptor beta chains from one sample, sequenced in a study of cytomegalovirus exposure and HLA in healthy donors. 13 Jbeta primers and 60 Vbeta primers were used for the PCR. TCRdb's table, derived via immunoSEQ multiplex PCR, lists solely in-frame clones and lacks some. Of 150,000 to 200,000 clones listed, 81% are singletons. Sequencing was carried out using PBMCs. The receptors here all came from a man between 18 and 29 years old in good health and CMV-seronegative.

V usage is TRBV19 and J usage is TRBJ1-2; 7 bases are shared with TRBD1. CDR1 and CDR2 (germline): LNHDA, SQIVND (reference sequence). Trimming took 7 bases from V and 4 from J; bases not matched to a gene: 9. The CDR3 has 14 residues. The CDR3 loop is CASNPQGDGYGYTF. The CDR3 nucleotides are TGTGCCAGTAACCCCCAGGGGGACGGCTATGGCTACACCTTC.

V usage is TRBV7-9 and J usage is TRBJ2-3; 11 bases are a match to TRBD2. The CDR3 has 17 amino acids. Germline V CDR1 and CDR2: SEHNR, FQNEAQ (reference sequence). With 2 bases clipped from V and 1 base from J, the junction kept 5 bases outside the gene matches. CDR3 DNA sequence: TGTGCCAGCAGCTTAAAGGGGACTAGCGGAGGCACAGATACGCAGTATTTT. This translates into CASSLKGTSGGTDTQYF.